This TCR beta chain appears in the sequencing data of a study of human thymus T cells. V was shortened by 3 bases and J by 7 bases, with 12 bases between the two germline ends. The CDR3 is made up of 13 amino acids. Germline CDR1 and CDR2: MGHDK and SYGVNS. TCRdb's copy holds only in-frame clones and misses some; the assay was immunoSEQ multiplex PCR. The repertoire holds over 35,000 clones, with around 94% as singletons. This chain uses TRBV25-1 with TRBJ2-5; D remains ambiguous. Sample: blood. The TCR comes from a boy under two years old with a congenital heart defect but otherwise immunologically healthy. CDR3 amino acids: CASSELISRTQYF. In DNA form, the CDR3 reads TGTGCCAGCAGTGAGCTTATATCTCGGACCCAGTACTTC.